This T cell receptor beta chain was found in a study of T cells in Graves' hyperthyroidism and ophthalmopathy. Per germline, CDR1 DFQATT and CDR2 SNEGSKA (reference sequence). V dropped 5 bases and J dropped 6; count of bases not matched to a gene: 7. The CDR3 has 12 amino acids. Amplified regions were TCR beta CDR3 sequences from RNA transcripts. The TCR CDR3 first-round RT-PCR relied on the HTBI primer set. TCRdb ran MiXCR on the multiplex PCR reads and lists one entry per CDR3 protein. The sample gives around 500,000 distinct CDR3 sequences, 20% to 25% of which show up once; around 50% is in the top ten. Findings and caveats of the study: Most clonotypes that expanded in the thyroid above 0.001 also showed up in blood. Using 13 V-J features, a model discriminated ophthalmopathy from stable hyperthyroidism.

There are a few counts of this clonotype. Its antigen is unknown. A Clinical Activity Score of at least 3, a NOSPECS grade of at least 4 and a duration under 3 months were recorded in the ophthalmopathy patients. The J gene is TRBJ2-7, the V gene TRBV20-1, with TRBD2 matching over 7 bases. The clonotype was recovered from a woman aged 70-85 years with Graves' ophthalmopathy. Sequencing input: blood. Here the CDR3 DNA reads TGCAGTGCTGGGCAGCGGGATTTCGAGCAGTACTTC. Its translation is CSAGQRDFEQYF.